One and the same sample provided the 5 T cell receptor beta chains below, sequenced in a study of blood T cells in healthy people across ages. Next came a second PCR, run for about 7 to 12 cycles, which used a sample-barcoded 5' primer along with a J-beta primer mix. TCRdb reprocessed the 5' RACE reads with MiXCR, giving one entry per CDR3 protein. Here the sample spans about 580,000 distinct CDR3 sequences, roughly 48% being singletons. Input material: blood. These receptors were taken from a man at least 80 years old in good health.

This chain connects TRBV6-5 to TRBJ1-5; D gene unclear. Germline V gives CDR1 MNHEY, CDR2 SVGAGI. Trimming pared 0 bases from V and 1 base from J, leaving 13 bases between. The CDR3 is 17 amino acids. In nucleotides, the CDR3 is TGTGCCAGCAGTTACTCTACTCCGGGGTCGAGCAATCAGCCCCAGCATTTT. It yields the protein CASSYSTPGSSNQPQHF.

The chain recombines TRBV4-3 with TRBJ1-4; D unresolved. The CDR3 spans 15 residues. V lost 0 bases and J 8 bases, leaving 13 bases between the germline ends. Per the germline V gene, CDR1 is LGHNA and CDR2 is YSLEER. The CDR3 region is CASSQDGLGGEKLFF. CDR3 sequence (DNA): TGCGCCAGCAGCCAAGACGGCCTAGGTGGGGAAAAACTGTTTTTT.

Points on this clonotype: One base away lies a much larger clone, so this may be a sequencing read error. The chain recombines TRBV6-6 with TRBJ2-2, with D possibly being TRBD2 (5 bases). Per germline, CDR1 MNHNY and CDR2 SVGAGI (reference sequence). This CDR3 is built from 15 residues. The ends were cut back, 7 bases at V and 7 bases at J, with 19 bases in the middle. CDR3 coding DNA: TGTGCCAGCACCGTCGGGAAGATACGCCGCGGGGAGCTGTTTTTT. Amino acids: CASTVGKIRRGELFF.

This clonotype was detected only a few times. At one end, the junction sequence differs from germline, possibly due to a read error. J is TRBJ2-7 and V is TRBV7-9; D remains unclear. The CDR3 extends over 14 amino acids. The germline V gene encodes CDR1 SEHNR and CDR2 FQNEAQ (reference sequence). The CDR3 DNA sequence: TGTGCCAGCAGCGTAGCTGTCCATTCCTACGAGCAGTACTTC. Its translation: CASSVAVHSYEQYF.

CDR3 nucleotide sequence: TGTGCCAGCAGCCAAGGTTGGAGGGCCTCTCCGTATGAGCAGTTCTTC. Translated: CASSQGWRASPYEQFF. The chain couples TRBV4-2 to TRBJ2-1, with D perhaps matching TRBD2 (6 bases). The CDR3 is 16 amino acids. The V end was cut by 1 base, the J end by 8 bases, with 18 bases between. Germline CDR1 LGHNA, CDR2 YNFKEQ.